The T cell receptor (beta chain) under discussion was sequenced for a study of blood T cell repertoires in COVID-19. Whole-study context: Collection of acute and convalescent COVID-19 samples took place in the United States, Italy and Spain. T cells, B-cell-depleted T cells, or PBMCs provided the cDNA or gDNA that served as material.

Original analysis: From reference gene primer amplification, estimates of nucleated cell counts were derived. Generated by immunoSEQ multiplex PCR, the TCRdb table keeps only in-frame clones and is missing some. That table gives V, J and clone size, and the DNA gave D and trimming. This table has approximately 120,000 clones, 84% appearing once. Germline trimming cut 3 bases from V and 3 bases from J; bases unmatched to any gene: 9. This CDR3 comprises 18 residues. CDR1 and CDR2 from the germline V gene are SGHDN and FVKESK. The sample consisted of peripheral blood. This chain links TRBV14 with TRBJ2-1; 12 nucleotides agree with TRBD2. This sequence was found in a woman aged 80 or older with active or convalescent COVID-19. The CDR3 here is CASSHRRLAGVFYNEQFF. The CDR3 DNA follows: TGTGCCAGCAGCCACCGACGACTAGCGGGAGTATTCTACAATGAGCAGTTCTTC.